Shown below are 14 T cell receptor beta chains from a single sample sequenced in a study of T-cell memory formation after mild COVID-19. Via MiXCR, TCRdb re-called the 5' RACE reads, giving one row per CDR3 protein. The top ten clones hold about 0.8% of a sample with fewer than 50,000 distinct CDR3 sequences, over 6.5% of them seen once. Specimen: PBMCs or a T cell subset sorted from them (not recorded which). All receptors derive from an adult who had mild COVID-19 (a few samples of this study predate the infection). Cell type and time point are not known.

This clonotype was detected a few times. The genes are TRBV19 and TRBJ2-1, with unresolved D. Trimming cost V 6 bases and J 0 bases, with 18 bases left between them. Germline CDR1 LNHDA, CDR2 SQIVND (reference sequence). This CDR3 comprises 17 residues. The CDR3 here is CASSLTLHPSSYNEQFF. In DNA, the CDR3 is TGTGCCAGTAGCCTAACGCTGCACCCGAGCTCCTACAATGAGCAGTTCTTC.

This clonotype was detected only a few times. The chain couples TRBV30 to TRBJ2-1; D remains ambiguous. CDR1 is GTSNPN, CDR2 SVGIG, per germline (reference sequence). Trimming pared 2 bases from V and 9 bases from J, leaving 11 bases between. The CDR3 is 12 residues long. The CDR3 DNA is TGTGCCTGGAGTCCTGGCTGGGGTGAGCAGTTCTTC. It codes for CAWSPGWGEQFF.

This clonotype was counted between two and nine times. J is TRBJ1-2 and V is TRBV7-9; 10 bases align to TRBD1. With 6 bases clipped from V and 8 bases from J, the junction kept 15 bases outside the gene matches. The germline V gene has CDR1 SEHNR and CDR2 FQNEAQ (reference sequence). The CDR3 runs 16 residues. CDR3 sequence reads: CASSSGTGALRAGYTF. The CDR3 coding sequence is TGTGCCAGCAGTTCCGGGACAGGGGCCCTTAGGGCGGGCTACACCTTC.

This clonotype appeared a few times. This sequence may be a read error, since a much larger clone differs from it by one base. The rearrangement joins TRBV3-1 to TRBJ1-1; D not certain. The V and J ends lost 1 base and 3 bases respectively, with 3 bases between them. The CDR3 loop spans 12 amino acids. The germline V gene encodes CDR1 LGHDT and CDR2 YNNKEL (reference sequence). CDR3 coding DNA: TGTGCCAGCAGCCAAGGCCACACTGAAGCTTTCTTT. Residues: CASSQGHTEAFF.

This clonotype was found a few times. The chain links TRBV6-1 to TRBJ2-1; maybe TRBD1 (7 bases). Trimming removed 10 bases at V and 5 bases at J, with 18 bases between. Germline values: CDR1 MNHNS, CDR2 SASEGT. The CDR3 extends over 14 amino acids. CDR3 sequence reads: CATQGGGWDNEQFF. The CDR3 DNA follows: TGTGCCACCCAGGGGGGTGGGTGGGACAATGAGCAGTTCTTC.

This clonotype came up a few times. V and J are TRBV7-3 and TRBJ1-6; 8 positions match TRBD1. The CDR3 extends over 16 amino acids. V was clipped by 4 bases and J by 5 bases; unmatched bases: 7. Germline V CDR1 and CDR2: SGHTA, FQGTGA. In DNA form, the CDR3 reads TGTGCCAGCAGCTCATTCGGACAGGGCAATAATTCACCCCTCCACTTT. This codes for CASSSFGQGNNSPLHF.

This clonotype was detected only a few times. The chain recombines TRBV12-3 or TRBV12-4 with TRBJ1-5; possible D gene TRBD1, 5 bases. V lost 6 bases and J 9 bases, leaving 15 bases between the germline ends. CDR3 length: 13 residues. CDR3 loop: CASSQLGERPQHF. CDR3 nucleotides: TGTGCCAGCAGCCAACTGGGGGAACGGCCCCAGCATTTT.

This clonotype was seen a handful of times. A read error may produce the germline difference seen at one junction end. This rearrangement joins TRBV6-1 to TRBJ2-1; 12 bases align to TRBD2. Per germline, CDR1 MNHNS and CDR2 SASEGT. The CDR3 is 15 amino acids. The CDR3 coding sequence is TGTGCCAGCCGGGAGTCTCTAGCGGGGGGGCCTTTGGGGCTCTTC. Translating gives CASRESLAGGPLGLF.

This clonotype was detected a few times. The chain recombines TRBV7-3 with TRBJ2-3; D might be TRBD2 (5 bases). Germline V CDR1 and CDR2: SGHTA, FQGTGA. V was pared by 1 base and J by 3 bases, with 11 bases between. The CDR3 covers 15 residues. The DNA for the CDR3 is TGTGCCAGCAGCTTAAAGTCGGGCGGGACAGATACGCAGTATTTT. Its protein is CASSLKSGGTDTQYF. The entire variable domain, with the rest obtained from reference TRBV7-3 and TRBJ2-3, is as follows: GAGVSQTPSNKVTEKGKYVELRCDPISGHTALYWYRQSLGQGPEFLIYFQGTGAADDSGLPNDRFFAVRPEGSVSTLKIQRTERGDSAVYLCASSLKSGGTDTQYFGPGTRLTVL.

This clonotype turned up a few times. This chain joins TRBV3-1 and TRBJ2-3; D could derive from TRBD1 or TRBD2 (6 bases each). Germline V gene sequence: CDR1 LGHDT, CDR2 YNNKEL (reference sequence). V was pared by 4 bases and J by 4 bases, with 21 bases between. The length of the CDR3 is 17 residues. The CDR3 protein is CASSPRQLGGIADTQYF. For the CDR3, the DNA is TGTGCCAGCAGCCCGAGACAGCTAGGGGGGATTGCAGATACGCAGTATTTT.

This clonotype was seen at least ten times. This rearrangement joins TRBV12-5 to TRBJ2-1; 11 bases are shared with TRBD2. The V gene's germline CDR1 is LGHNT and CDR2 FRNRAP. The CDR3 contains 13 residues. Trimming removed 6 bases from V and 8 bases from J; junction bases left unmatched: 3. CDR3 loop: CASGLAGAHEQFF. CDR3 nucleotide sequence: TGTGCTAGTGGACTAGCGGGGGCCCATGAGCAGTTCTTC.

This clonotype was seen ten or more times. The chain joins TRBV3-1 to TRBJ2-1; D tentatively reads TRBD1 or TRBD2 (5 bases each). Trimming shortened V by 4 bases and J by 4 bases, and 11 bases separated the two germline ends. The germline gives CDR1 LGHDT, CDR2 YNNKEL (reference sequence). This CDR3 is built from 14 residues. As DNA, the CDR3 is TGTGCCAGCAGCCCCCGGGACGGTTACAATGAGCAGTTCTTC. Translating gives CASSPRDGYNEQFF.

This clonotype occurred many times. The CDR3 loop is CASSVGAGGSVSSYEQYF. CDR3 DNA sequence: TGTGCCAGCAGCGTGGGGGCGGGAGGTTCCGTCAGCTCCTACGAGCAGTACTTC. V usage is TRBV9 and J usage is TRBJ2-7, with 8 bases that match TRBD2. The CDR3 sequence is 18 residues long. CDR1 and CDR2 from the germline V gene are SGDLS and YYNGEE. With 2 bases clipped from V and 0 bases from J, the junction kept 13 bases outside the gene matches. Supplemented by reference TRBV9 and TRBJ2-7, the full variable domain reads DSGVTQTPKHLITATGQRVTLRCSPRSGDLSVYWYQQSLDQGLQFLIQYYNGEERAKGNILERFSAQQFPDLHSELNLSSLELGDSALYFCASSVGAGGSVSSYEQYFGPGTRLTVT.

This clonotype has only a few counts. This chain joins TRBV30 and TRBJ1-5; D is uncertain. Deletions cut 1 base from V and 7 bases from J, with 11 bases between. This CDR3 comprises 13 residues. CDR1 is GTSNPN, CDR2 SVGIG, per germline (reference sequence). CDR3 nucleotides: TGTGCCTGGAGTGGGTCAGGAGGGCAGCCCCAGCATTTT. Its translation is CAWSGSGGQPQHF.